The T cell receptor (beta chain) under discussion was sequenced for a study of shared clonotypes between healthy human individuals. Regarding the study as a whole: A small donor pool kept down the genetic and exposure-history diversity that was represented.

Looked up from germline, CDR1 is MNHNS and CDR2 is SASEGT. There are 12 residues in the CDR3. V lost 11 bases, J lost 2 bases, and 11 bases lay in between. As to this clone: What it binds is not known.

Profiled with immunoSEQ multiplex PCR; TCRdb holds only in-frame clones, not every one. Altogether roughly 770,000 clones are present, about 96% being singletons, with the ten largest covering about 0.25%. Selected positively for CCR7 and CD45RO-negative, naive CD8 cells excluded terminally differentiated effector memory CD45RA+ cells. The receptor's source is a man aged 25-45 years in good health. The sequencing sample was made of naive CD8+ T cells sorted from blood. The rearrangement joins TRBV6-1 to TRBJ2-3; D remains unclear. This CDR3 reads CAVTVTTDTQYF. The CDR3, as DNA: TGTGCCGTCACGGTCACCACAGATACGCAGTATTTT.